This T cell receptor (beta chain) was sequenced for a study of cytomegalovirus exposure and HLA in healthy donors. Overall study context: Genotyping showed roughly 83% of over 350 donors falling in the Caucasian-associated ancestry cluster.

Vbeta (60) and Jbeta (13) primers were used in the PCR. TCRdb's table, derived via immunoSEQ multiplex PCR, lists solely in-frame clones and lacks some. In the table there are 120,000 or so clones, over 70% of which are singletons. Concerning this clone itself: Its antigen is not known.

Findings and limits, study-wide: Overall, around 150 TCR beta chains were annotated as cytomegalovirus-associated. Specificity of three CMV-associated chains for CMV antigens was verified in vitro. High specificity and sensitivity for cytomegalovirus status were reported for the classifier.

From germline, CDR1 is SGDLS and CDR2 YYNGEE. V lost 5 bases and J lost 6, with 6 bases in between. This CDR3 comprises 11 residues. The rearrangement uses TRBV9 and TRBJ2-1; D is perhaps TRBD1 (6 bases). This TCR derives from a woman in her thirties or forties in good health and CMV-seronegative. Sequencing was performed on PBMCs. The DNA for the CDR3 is TGTGCCAGCAGACAGGGCAATGAGCAGTTCTTC. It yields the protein CASRQGNEQFF. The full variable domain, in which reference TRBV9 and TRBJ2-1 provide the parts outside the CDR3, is DSGVTQTPKHLITATGQRVTLRCSPRSGDLSVYWYQQSLDQGLQFLIQYYNGEERAKGNILERFSAQQFPDLHSELNLSSLELGDSALYFCASRQGNEQFFGPGTRLTVL.